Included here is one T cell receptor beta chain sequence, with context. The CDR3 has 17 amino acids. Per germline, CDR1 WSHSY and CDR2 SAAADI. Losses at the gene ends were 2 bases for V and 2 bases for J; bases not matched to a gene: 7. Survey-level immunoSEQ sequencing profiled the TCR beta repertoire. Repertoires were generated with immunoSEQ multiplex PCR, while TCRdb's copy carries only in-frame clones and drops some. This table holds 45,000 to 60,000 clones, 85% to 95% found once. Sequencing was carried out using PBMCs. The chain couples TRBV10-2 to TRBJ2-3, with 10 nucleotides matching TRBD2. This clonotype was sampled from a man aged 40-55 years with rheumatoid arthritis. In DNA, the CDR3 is TGCGCCAGCAGTGAGAGCGGGGGACTAGCGAACACAGATACGCAGTATTTT. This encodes CASSESGGLANTDTQYF.